The sequence of this T cell receptor beta chain was determined in a study of T cell responses to AZD1222 COVID-19 vaccine. The repertoire was sequenced with immunoSEQ multiplex PCR; TCRdb's copy has only in-frame clones and lacks some. The data show 200,000 to 250,000 clones, approximately 94% seen once. Germline V lookup: CDR1 SGHTA, CDR2 FQGNSA. V was cut by 6 bases and J by 7 bases, with 16 bases left in between. The CDR3 extends over 14 amino acids. General study points: Regions 160-218 and 743-854 held dominance among vaccine-associated CD4 TCRs, which spanned spike. The breadth and depth of Spike-specific TCRs increased once two AZD1222 doses had been given. Seropositivity was recorded at baseline in only 6 or 7 AZD1222 recipients.

Notes on this clone: Its antigen is not known.

The sample consisted of peripheral blood, taken 28 days after the second dose of the MenACWY control vaccine. The chain joins TRBV7-2 to TRBJ1-3; TRBD1 is a possible D gene (5 bases). The sequence derives from an adult who received the MenACWY meningococcal vaccine as a control. CDR3 protein: CASRPAGIRNTIYF. CDR3 coding DNA: TGTGCCAGCAGACCCGCAGGGATTCGGAACACCATATATTTT.